The sequence of this T cell receptor beta chain was determined in a study of blood T cells in healthy people across ages. The CDR3 sequence is 16 residues long. The germline V gene has CDR1 ENHRY and CDR2 SYGVKD. J was trimmed by 5 bases and V by 0 bases; bases with no gene match: 5. It was with a sample-barcoded 5' primer and a J-beta primer mix that a second PCR of roughly 6 to 12 cycles was run. In TCRdb, the 5' RACE reads were re-called with MiXCR into one record per CDR3 protein. The sample carries around 780,000 distinct CDR3 sequences, around 24% recorded once. These same data were also listed under a study on T cells of mothers and their children.

The rearrangement links TRBV10-3 to TRBJ2-5; TRBD2 aligns across 11 bases. Specimen: blood. The receptor comes from a boy between 10 and 17 years old in good health. The CDR3 reads CAISESLAGGLETQYF. CDR3 coding DNA: TGTGCCATCAGTGAGTCCCTAGCGGGGGGTTTGGAGACCCAGTACTTC.